This TCR beta chain originates from a study of low-dose radiotherapy and immunotherapy resistance in tumors. Specified time point: before trial treatment. This clonotype has ten or more counts. The V gene lost 5 bases and the J gene lost 5 bases, with 14 bases spanning the gap. The CDR3 consists of 13 residues. Germline assignment: CDR1 SGHRS and CDR2 YFSETQ. First-strand cDNA relied on TRAV- and TRBV-specific primers spanning alpha and beta chains. Amplification of TCRs used a constant-region primer and V-primer adapter for about 20 PCR cycles. TCRdb fed the reads into MiXCR, producing one record per CDR3 protein. The sample shows 45,000 to 75,000 distinct CDR3 sequences, about 25% of them seen only once.

V usage is TRBV5-1 and J usage is TRBJ2-7, with D possibly being TRBD1 or TRBD2 (6 bases each). The input for sequencing was PBMCs, taken before treatment. The TCR was taken from a male donor with prostate cancer. The CDR3 DNA reads as TGCGCCAGCAGTTCTTTCGGGGGCCACGAGCAGTACTTC. It is translated as CASSSFGGHEQYF.